The clone carrying this T cell receptor beta chain was recorded only once. The antigen is undetermined. Germline CDR1 is PRHDT and CDR2 is FYEKMQ (reference sequence). The CDR3 runs 15 residues. With 5 bases removed from V and 2 bases from J, the gap between germline ends came to 15 bases. The sample is drawn from a study of OX40 agonist ivuxolimab in advanced cancers. Assay: immunoSEQ multiplex PCR; the TCRdb copy retains only in-frame clones and omits some. The table lists 40,000 to 55,000 clones, 86% of them singletons. Study outcomes and limitations: Some patients without response likewise showed low normalized clonal expansion. Expanded clones belonging to CD8+ T cells outnumbered, on average, those of CD4+.

The rearrangement links TRBV13 to TRBJ1-2; D may be TRBD1 (5 bases). The specimen comprised CD4+ or CD8+ T cells sorted from blood, sampled in a trial of the OX40 agonist ivuxolimab. This TCR was recovered from an adult with an advanced solid tumor such as melanoma, head and neck, liver or kidney cancer. As DNA, the CDR3 is TGTGCCAGCAGCCGAGGCCAGGGAGGCAACTATGGCTACACCTTC. It specifies CASSRGQGGNYGYTF.